The 18 T cell receptor beta chains listed next were all sequenced from one sample in a study of a mutant IDH1 vaccine in newly diagnosed glioma. Some clones are missing from TCRdb's copy, which holds only in-frame ones; the method was immunoSEQ multiplex PCR. The sample has around 60,000 clones, about 91% seen once; the top ten hold roughly 2.5%. The time point is: baseline, week 1 (first vaccination visit). This sample's treatment: pre-vaccination baseline after standard-of-care therapy. The sample consisted of PBMCs, taken from a glioma patient treated with radiotherapy, temozolomide or both. The source is a man in his fifties with glioma.

V gene TRBV11-2 combines with J gene TRBJ2-1, with 9 positions matching TRBD2. Germline trimming cut 1 base from V and 2 bases from J; bases unmatched to any gene: 3. CDR3 size: 16 residues. In germline, CDR1 is SGHAT, CDR2 FQNNGV. This chain's CDR3 is CASSLAAGGAYNEQFF. In DNA form, the CDR3 reads TGTGCCAGCAGCTTAGCAGCGGGGGGTGCCTACAATGAGCAGTTCTTC.

CDR3 amino acids: CASSAQGLEQYF. CDR3 nucleotides: TGTGCCAGCAGCGCACAGGGCCTCGAGCAGTACTTC. J is TRBJ2-7 and V is TRBV5-6, with a tentative D call TRBD1 (6 bases). CDR1 is SGHDT, CDR2 YYEEEE, per germline. Trimming took 4 bases from V and 6 from J, leaving 11 bases between them. The CDR3 consists of 12 residues. The entire variable domain, with the rest obtained from reference TRBV5-6 and TRBJ2-7, is as follows: DAGVTQSPTHLIKTRGQQVTLRCSPKSGHDTVSWYQQALGQGPQFIFQYYEEEERQRGNFPDRFSGHQFPNYSSELNVNALLLGDSALYLCASSAQGLEQYFGPGTRLTVT.

The J gene is TRBJ1-1, the V gene TRBV10-3; D uncertain. Germline assignment: CDR1 ENHRY and CDR2 SYGVKD. The CDR3 contains 15 residues. V was shortened by 0 bases and J by 4 bases, with 12 bases between the two germline ends. CDR3 nucleotide sequence: TGTGCCATCAGTGAGTCAGGCCAATGGGGCACTGAAGCTTTCTTT. It specifies CAISESGQWGTEAFF.

The chain links TRBV7-6 to TRBJ2-3; maybe TRBD2 (5 bases). Trimming took off 0 bases at V and 4 bases at J, with 14 bases between the two ends. Germline CDR1 SGHVS, CDR2 FNYEAQ. The CDR3 has 16 residues. CDR3 loop: CASSLARGAAADTQYF. CDR3 coding DNA: TGTGCCAGCAGCTTAGCGCGCGGAGCGGCCGCAGATACGCAGTATTTT.

This sequence joins TRBV10-3 and TRBJ1-1, with D unresolved. The CDR3 covers 12 residues. Germline V lookup: CDR1 ENHRY, CDR2 SYGVKD. Trimming cost V 4 bases and J 9 bases, with 12 bases left between them. The CDR3 protein is CAISGDETKAFF. The CDR3 DNA reads as TGTGCCATCAGTGGGGATGAGACGAAAGCTTTCTTT.

This sequence joins TRBV29-1 and TRBJ2-5; D is possibly TRBD1 or TRBD2 (5 bases each). The CDR3 loop spans 15 amino acids. Between the trimmed V and J ends, which lost 1 base and 5 bases, there was a span of 17 bases. Germline V gene data show CDR1 as SQVTM and CDR2 as ANQGSEA. CDR3 coding DNA: TGCAGCGTTGAAGGGGGGAAGGGGTTCGGGGAGACCCAGTACTTC. This sequence encodes CSVEGGKGFGETQYF.

In nucleotides, the CDR3 is TGTGCCAGCAGATCCCCCGGGACTAGCGCACACAATGAGCAGTTCTTC. Its protein is CASRSPGTSAHNEQFF. The genes are TRBV27 and TRBJ2-1; 10 positions agree with TRBD2. J lost 5 bases, V lost 6 bases, and 10 bases had no gene match. CDR1 and CDR2 from the germline V gene are MNHEY and SMNVEV (reference sequence). This CDR3 is 16 amino acids long.

V usage is TRBV7-2 and J usage is TRBJ2-1; 11 bases line up with TRBD2. CDR1 and CDR2 from the germline V gene are SGHTA and FQGNSA. The V gene end was trimmed by 2 bases and the J gene end by 6 bases; junction bases not matched to a gene: 6. This CDR3 is built from 16 residues. CDR3 protein: CASSLISGGGSNEQFF. The CDR3 DNA reads as TGTGCCAGCAGCTTAATTAGCGGGGGGGGCAGCAATGAGCAGTTCTTC.

This rearrangement joins TRBV5-1 to TRBJ2-1; D possibly corresponds to TRBD2 (5 bases). Germline values: CDR1 SGHRS, CDR2 YFSETQ. Trimming cost V 3 bases and J 1 base, with 8 bases left between them. The CDR3 totals 14 residues. In DNA form, the CDR3 reads TGCGCCAGCAGCTCGACTACTTCCTACAATGAGCAGTTCTTC. Its translation: CASSSTTSYNEQFF.

This sequence joins TRBV5-1 and TRBJ2-2, with TRBD2 identical over 10 bases. CDR1 is SGHRS and CDR2 is YFSETQ in the germline V gene. CDR3 length: 15 amino acids. The junction had 2 bases not matched to a gene; V was cut back by 0 bases and J by 6 bases. The CDR3 region is CASSLDLAGAGELFF. The CDR3 bases are TGCGCCAGCAGCTTGGATCTAGCGGGAGCCGGGGAGCTGTTTTTT.

This rearrangement joins TRBV7-2 to TRBJ2-7; 7 bases agree with TRBD1. The CDR3 runs to 15 residues. The germline gives CDR1 SGHTA, CDR2 FQGNSA. Trimming at V came to 3 bases and at J to 1 base, leaving 6 bases not matched to a gene. This chain's CDR3 is CASSFGQAFSYEQYF. In DNA form, the CDR3 reads TGTGCCAGCAGCTTCGGACAGGCCTTTTCCTACGAGCAGTACTTC.

V and J are TRBV25-1 and TRBJ2-2; D is unclear. With 3 bases removed from V and 3 bases from J, the gap between germline ends came to 5 bases. Germline assignment: CDR1 MGHDK and CDR2 SYGVNS. This CDR3 contains 13 residues. CDR3 nucleotides: TGTGCCAGCAGTGATTCTTACACCGGGGAGCTGTTTTTT. As protein: CASSDSYTGELFF.

This sequence joins TRBV6-5 and TRBJ1-2; a possible D gene is TRBD1 (6 bases). The V gene's germline CDR1 is MNHEY and CDR2 SVGAGI. V was pared by 2 bases and J by 5 bases, with 9 bases between. CDR3 length equals 13 residues. The CDR3 DNA reads TGTGCCAGCAGTTACCTTGGACAGTATGGCTACACCTTC. This gives the protein CASSYLGQYGYTF.

The chain links TRBV28 to TRBJ2-7, with TRBD2 as a possible D gene (5 bases). This CDR3 has 13 amino acids. CDR1 is MDHEN and CDR2 is SYDVKM in the germline V gene. For the CDR3, the DNA is TGTGCGATCACCGGGCAGACTACCTACGAGCAGTACTTC. It specifies CAITGQTTYEQYF. The complete variable domain, with remaining parts taken from reference TRBV28 and TRBJ2-7, reads DVKVTQSSRYLVKRTGEKVFLECVQDMDHENMFWYRQDPGLGLRLIYFSYDVKMKEKGDIPEGYSVSREKKERFSLILESASTNQTSMYLCAITGQTTYEQYFGPGTRLTVT.

This clone has a single count. This sequence joins TRBV5-4 and TRBJ2-1; D is undetermined. This CDR3 comprises 13 residues. The ends were cut back, 2 bases at V and 3 bases at J, with 6 bases in the middle. Per the germline V gene, CDR1 is SGHNT and CDR2 is YYREEE (reference sequence). The CDR3 DNA reads TGTGCCAGCAGCTTAACTGTCTACAATGAGCAGTTCTTC. This translates into CASSLTVYNEQFF.

The gene calls are TRBV5-1 and TRBJ2-7, with D unclear. Germline V gives CDR1 SGHRS, CDR2 YFSETQ. Trimming took off 4 bases at V and 2 bases at J, with 7 bases between the two ends. CDR3 length: 12 amino acids. The CDR3 region is CASSRSTYEQYF. CDR3 DNA sequence: TGCGCCAGCAGCCGCTCTACCTACGAGCAGTACTTC.

V and J are TRBV11-2 and TRBJ1-1, with TRBD1 identical over 10 bases. The germline V gene encodes CDR1 SGHAT and CDR2 FQNNGV. V lost 4 bases to trimming and J lost 0 bases; unmatched junction nucleotides: 5. The CDR3 is 16 residues long. DNA for the CDR3: TGTGCCAGCAGCTCCCCGGGACAGGGGATGAACACTGAAGCTTTCTTT. Residues: CASSSPGQGMNTEAFF.

This clone has a single count. This chain connects TRBV10-1 to TRBJ2-5; weak D call: TRBD2 (6 bases). The CDR3 extends over 14 amino acids. Per germline, CDR1 WNHNN and CDR2 SYGVQD (reference sequence). Trimming removed 6 bases at V and 7 bases at J, with 18 bases between. The DNA of the CDR3 is TGCGCCAGCAGCGGGGGACGGCCGGGTTTGACCCAGTACTTC. The encoded protein is CASSGGRPGLTQYF.